Below are 27 T cell receptor beta chains sequenced from a single sample in a study of blood T cell repertoires in COVID-19. Profiling relied on immunoSEQ multiplex PCR, and the TCRdb table lists in-frame clones only, not all of them. Of about 260,000 clones in the sample, more than 85% were seen once. The sample comprised peripheral blood. The source is a person aged 18-30 years with COVID-19, enrolled during active disease.

The rearrangement uses TRBV5-1 and TRBJ2-3, with TRBD1 matching over 7 bases. The CDR3 has 15 residues. The germline gives CDR1 SGHRS, CDR2 YFSETQ. With V trimmed by 0 bases and J by 4 bases, 5 bases remained unmatched. The CDR3 DNA follows: TGCGCCAGCAGCTTGGACGGACAGGCACCAGATACGCAGTATTTT. Translation: CASSLDGQAPDTQYF.

The V gene is TRBV11-2, the J gene TRBJ2-5; D is possibly TRBD2 (5 bases). Per germline, CDR1 SGHAT and CDR2 FQNNGV. Trimming removed 0 bases from V and 5 bases from J, with 10 bases in between. CDR3 length: 14 amino acids. CDR3 nucleotide sequence: TGTGCCAGCAGCTTAGATAGAGGGTTGGAGACCCAGTACTTC. Protein product: CASSLDRGLETQYF.

The V and J genes are TRBV5-1 and TRBJ1-3; D remains unclear. V lost 0 bases, J lost 1 base, and 5 bases lay in between. This CDR3 comprises 14 residues. The germline V gene encodes CDR1 SGHRS and CDR2 YFSETQ. The chain's CDR3 is CASSLDWSGNTIYF. Written as DNA, the CDR3 is TGCGCCAGCAGCTTGGACTGGTCTGGAAACACCATATATTTT. The whole variable domain, remainder taken from reference TRBV5-1 and TRBJ1-3, is KAGVTQTPRYLIKTRGQQVTLSCSPISGHRSVSWYQQTPGQGLQFLFEYFSETQRNKGNFPGRFSGRQFSNSRSEMNVSTLELGDSALYLCASSLDWSGNTIYFGEGSWLTVV.

The chain carries TRBV29-1 and TRBJ2-5, with 11 nucleotides matching TRBD1. Germline lookup yields CDR1 SQVTM and CDR2 ANQGSEA. This CDR3 contains 13 residues. After removal of 7 bases from V and 5 bases from J, the junction contained 6 bases not matched to a gene. The CDR3 region has the DNA TGCAGCGCCCGGACAGGGGGCAGGGAGACCCAGTACTTC. Its translation is CSARTGGRETQYF.

The chain joins TRBV5-1 to TRBJ1-1; 9 positions match TRBD1. Germline V gives CDR1 SGHRS, CDR2 YFSETQ. V was pared by 0 bases and J by 0 bases, with 6 bases of the junction left unmatched. The CDR3 is 17 amino acids. CDR3 coding DNA: TGCGCCAGCAGCTTGGGGGACAGGGAATGGATGAACACTGAAGCTTTCTTT. Translating gives CASSLGDREWMNTEAFF.

The rearrangement uses TRBV5-1 and TRBJ2-5; D perhaps matches TRBD1 (5 bases). Germline CDR1 and CDR2: SGHRS and YFSETQ. Trimming shortened V by 0 bases and J by 7 bases, and 10 bases separated the two germline ends. CDR3 length: 13 amino acids. CDR3 in amino acids: CASSLDPTGTQYF. The CDR3 nucleotides are TGCGCCAGCAGCTTGGACCCCACAGGGACCCAGTACTTC.

The chain has TRBV4-1 and TRBJ2-7, with D tentatively TRBD1 (5 bases). CDR3 length equals 15 residues. Germline V gene sequence: CDR1 MGHRA, CDR2 YSYEKL. V was trimmed by 2 bases and J by 7 bases, leaving 18 bases between them. CDR3 sequence: CASSQPTERLGEQYF. The CDR3 DNA sequence: TGCGCCAGCAGCCAACCGACAGAGCGCCTGGGGGAGCAGTACTTC.

This clone was counted between two and nine times. Other DNA sequences in the sample encode the same CDR3. This chain connects TRBV5-1 to TRBJ2-7; TRBD1 matches at 10 bases. Germline-derived CDR1 and CDR2 are SGHRS and YFSETQ. V lost 4 bases, J lost 3 bases, and 7 bases stayed unmatched. The CDR3 is 15 residues long. DNA for the CDR3: TGCGCCAGCAGCCCGGGGGGGACAGGGGTCTACGAGCAGTACTTC. It is translated as CASSPGGTGVYEQYF.

V and J are TRBV7-6 and TRBJ1-4; TRBD1 agrees at 7 bases. The CDR3 runs 15 residues. The trim removed 5 bases at V and 0 bases at J, leaving 3 bases unmatched. Germline CDR1 and CDR2: SGHVS and FNYEAQ. The CDR3: CASSRQGTTNEKLFF. CDR3 DNA sequence: TGTGCCAGCAGCCGACAGGGAACAACTAATGAAAAACTGTTTTTT.

This clone appeared a single time. The chain uses TRBV7-2 and TRBJ1-1; D is ambiguous. The CDR3 is 15 residues long. V lost 5 bases and J lost 4, with 17 bases in between. Per germline, CDR1 SGHTA and CDR2 FQGNSA. The CDR3 DNA is TGTGCCAGCAGCCCACCGGACTTCTCCGGCACTGAAGCTTTCTTT. It encodes CASSPPDFSGTEAFF.

The rearrangement links TRBV11-3 to TRBJ2-1; a possible D gene is TRBD2 (5 bases). The germline V gene encodes CDR1 SGHNT and CDR2 YENEEA. The V end was cut by 2 bases, the J end by 8 bases, with 10 bases between. The length of the CDR3 is 13 residues. DNA for the CDR3: TGTGCCAGCAGCTTATGGGAGAACGATGAGCAGTTCTTC. As protein: CASSLWENDEQFF.

V gene TRBV18 combines with J gene TRBJ2-1; tentatively, D is TRBD1 (6 bases). The CDR3 has 16 amino acids. Germline assignment: CDR1 KGHSH and CDR2 LQKENI. The ends were cut back, 3 bases at V and 4 bases at J, with 16 bases in the middle. As DNA, the CDR3 is TGTGCCAGCTCACCCCAGGGGAGCTTGTTGTACAATGAGCAGTTCTTC. It codes for CASSPQGSLLYNEQFF.

V is TRBV29-1 and J is TRBJ2-3, with 11 bases fitting TRBD2. The junction had 3 bases not matched to a gene; V was cut back by 2 bases and J by 5 bases. The CDR3 has 14 amino acids. Germline V gene sequence: CDR1 SQVTM, CDR2 ANQGSEA. CDR3 nucleotides: TGCAGCGTTGAATCACTAGCGGGAGTAGATACGCAGTATTTT. Its translation: CSVESLAGVDTQYF.

This chain joins TRBV3-1 (or the pseudogene TRBV3-2) and TRBJ2-4; 7 bases are a match to TRBD2. The CDR3 has 17 residues. The V segment lost 4 bases and the J segment 0 bases; nucleotides outside the gene matches: 9. The germline CDR1 and CDR2 sequences are LGHDT and YNNKEL (reference sequence). CDR3 bases: TGTGCCAGCAGCCCGACGCTGACTAGCACAGCCAAAAACATTCAGTACTTC. Amino acids: CASSPTLTSTAKNIQYF.

Written as DNA, the CDR3 is TGTGCCAGCAGTCCTAGGGGTGAAGCTTTCTTT. Residues: CASSPRGEAFF. The chain recombines TRBV28 with TRBJ1-1, with a weak D call TRBD1 (5 bases). Germline CDR1 reads MDHEN; CDR2 reads SYDVKM. With 5 bases removed from V and 7 bases from J, the gap between germline ends came to 8 bases. This CDR3 comprises 11 residues. Using reference TRBV28 and TRBJ1-1 for the parts outside the CDR3, the full variable domain is DVKVTQSSRYLVKRTGEKVFLECVQDMDHENMFWYRQDPGLGLRLIYFSYDVKMKEKGDIPEGYSVSREKKERFSLILESASTNQTSMYLCASSPRGEAFFGQGTRLTVV.

The chain is built from TRBV29-1 and TRBJ1-5; 7 nucleotides match TRBD1. Germline values: CDR1 SQVTM, CDR2 ANQGSEA. The V and J ends lost 6 bases and 1 base, in that order; junction bases with no gene match: 3. The CDR3 covers 13 residues. CDR3 coding DNA: TGCAGCGTCCAGGGACAGAGCAATCAGCCCCAGCATTTT. The encoded protein is CSVQGQSNQPQHF.

On this clone itself: Within the sample, other DNA sequences also encode this same CDR3. J is TRBJ1-2 and V is TRBV6-5, with a weak D call TRBD1 (5 bases). Trimming took 6 bases from V and 2 from J, leaving 7 bases between them. Per germline, CDR1 MNHEY and CDR2 SVGAGI. The CDR3 is 12 residues long. The CDR3 nucleotides read TGTGCCAGCAGCCGGGGGAACTATGGCTACACCTTC. The encoded protein is CASSRGNYGYTF.

The chain links TRBV15 to TRBJ2-1; 11 nucleotides line up with TRBD2. This CDR3 region has 17 residues. The V and J ends lost 5 bases and 4 bases, in that order; junction bases with no gene match: 10. Germline V lookup: CDR1 LNHNV, CDR2 YYDKDF (reference sequence). CDR3 DNA: TGTGCCACCAGCTATCATAGCGGGAGGGCGAAATACAATGAGCAGTTCTTC. It codes for CATSYHSGRAKYNEQFF. Full variable domain (remainder filled in from reference TRBV15 and TRBJ2-1): DAMVIQNPRYQVTQFGKPVTLSCSQTLNHNVMYWYQQKSSQAPKLLFHYYDKDFNNEADTPDNFQSRRPNTSFCFLDIRSPGLGDTAMYLCATSYHSGRAKYNEQFFGPGTRLTVL.

J is TRBJ1-2 and V is TRBV20-1; D gene ambiguous. The CDR3 runs 15 residues. The V end lost 3 bases, the J end lost 2 bases, and 16 bases lay between the germline ends. Per the germline V gene, CDR1 is DFQATT and CDR2 is SNEGSKA (reference sequence). CDR3 in amino acids: CSASKIVGSNYGYTF. The CDR3, as DNA: TGCAGTGCTAGTAAAATCGTGGGCAGCAACTATGGCTACACCTTC.

The V and J genes are TRBV6-5 and TRBJ2-3; D possibly corresponds to TRBD2 (6 bases). This CDR3 spans 13 amino acids. Per germline, CDR1 MNHEY and CDR2 SVGAGI. V lost 8 bases and J lost 6, with 15 bases in between. CDR3 bases: TGTGCCAGCGTAAAGGAGGGGACCGATACGCAGTATTTT. This gives the protein CASVKEGTDTQYF.

This sequence joins TRBV27 and TRBJ2-7; 11 nucleotides match TRBD1. V trimming: 4 bases; J trimming: 2 bases; junction bases outside the gene matches: 7. Per germline, CDR1 MNHEY and CDR2 SMNVEV (reference sequence). The CDR3 extends over 16 amino acids. The CDR3, as DNA: TGTGCCAGCAGTTCCCCGGGACAGGGGGTTACCTACGAGCAGTACTTC. It specifies CASSSPGQGVTYEQYF.

The J gene is TRBJ1-1, the V gene TRBV27; a weak D match, TRBD1 (5 bases). From germline, CDR1 is MNHEY and CDR2 SMNVEV (reference sequence). V was pared by 2 bases and J by 1 base, with 11 bases between. The CDR3 sequence is 15 residues long. The CDR3 loop reads CASSLDSSPNTEAFF. CDR3 nucleotide sequence: TGTGCCAGCAGTTTAGACAGTTCCCCGAACACTGAAGCTTTCTTT.

The chain joins TRBV28 to TRBJ1-2; 8 bases match TRBD1. J lost 2 bases, V lost 4 bases, and 6 bases had no gene match. The CDR3 is made up of 15 amino acids. The germline V gene has CDR1 MDHEN and CDR2 SYDVKM. DNA of the CDR3: TGTGCCAGCAGTTCGGGACAGGACATCAACTATGGCTACACCTTC. It codes for CASSSGQDINYGYTF.

The rearrangement uses TRBV5-1 and TRBJ2-7; 9 bases align to TRBD1. Germline V lookup: CDR1 SGHRS, CDR2 YFSETQ. The CDR3 totals 14 residues. With 4 bases clipped from V and 3 bases from J, the junction kept 5 bases outside the gene matches. The CDR3 loop reads CASSPTTGGYEQYF. The DNA of the CDR3 is TGCGCCAGCAGCCCGACGACAGGGGGCTACGAGCAGTACTTC.

The V gene is TRBV4-3, the J gene TRBJ2-2; no clear D gene. The V end was cut by 4 bases, the J end by 0 bases, with 9 bases between. Germline CDR1 LGHNA, CDR2 YSLEER. This CDR3 has 15 residues. The CDR3 DNA reads TGCGCCAGCAGCCCACAAACAACGAACACCGGGGAGCTGTTTTTT. It codes for CASSPQTTNTGELFF.

This chain joins TRBV12-5 and TRBJ1-2; 8 positions match TRBD1. CDR1 and CDR2 from the germline V gene are LGHNT and FRNRAP. The CDR3 spans 17 residues. The V and J ends lost 0 bases and 3 bases, in that order; junction bases with no gene match: 9. CDR3 in DNA: TGTGCTAGTGGTTTGGTACCGGGGACAGGTTCATACTATGGCTACACCTTC. This gives the protein CASGLVPGTGSYYGYTF.

This clone was counted between two and nine times. CDR3 sequence: CAWSGAGASYEQYF. In DNA form, the CDR3 reads TGTGCCTGGAGTGGAGCGGGAGCAAGCTACGAGCAGTACTTC. V is TRBV30 and J is TRBJ2-7, with 8 bases that match TRBD2. Germline V gene data show CDR1 as GTSNPN and CDR2 as SVGIG (reference sequence). The CDR3 has 14 amino acids. V was pared by 1 base and J by 3 bases, with 5 bases of the junction left unmatched.